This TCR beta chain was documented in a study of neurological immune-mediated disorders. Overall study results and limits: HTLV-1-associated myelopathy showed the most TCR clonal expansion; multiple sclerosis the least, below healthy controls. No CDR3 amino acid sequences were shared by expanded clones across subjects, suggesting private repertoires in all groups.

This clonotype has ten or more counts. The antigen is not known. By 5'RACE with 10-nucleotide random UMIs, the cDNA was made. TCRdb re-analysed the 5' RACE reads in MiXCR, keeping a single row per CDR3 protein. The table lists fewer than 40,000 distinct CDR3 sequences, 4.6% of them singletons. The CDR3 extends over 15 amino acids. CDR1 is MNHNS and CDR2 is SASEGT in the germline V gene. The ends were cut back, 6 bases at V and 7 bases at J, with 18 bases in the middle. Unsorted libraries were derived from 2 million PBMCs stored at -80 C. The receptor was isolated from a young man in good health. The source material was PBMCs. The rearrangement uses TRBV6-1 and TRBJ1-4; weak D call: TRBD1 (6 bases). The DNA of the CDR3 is TGTGCCAGCAGCGAGTCGCTTGGAGGGGGTGAAAAACTGTTTTTT. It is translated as CASSESLGGGEKLFF.